The present T cell receptor (beta chain) was sequenced within a study of T cells in Graves' hyperthyroidism and ophthalmopathy. There were TCR beta CDR3 regions amplified from RNA transcripts. The study used the HTBI primer set for a first-round RT-PCR of the TCR CDR3. One entry per CDR3 protein, called by TCRdb with MiXCR from the multiplex PCR reads. Of about 410,000 distinct CDR3 sequences in the sample, approximately 14% were seen once. This clonotype occurred a few times. Germline V lookup: CDR1 SGHDN, CDR2 FVKESK. This CDR3 contains 15 residues. Germline trimming cut 0 bases from V and 6 bases from J; bases unmatched to any gene: 2.

This chain connects TRBV14 to TRBJ2-1; 10 nucleotides line up with TRBD1. The source is a man aged 18 to 35 with Graves' ophthalmopathy. Sequencing was performed on blood. CDR3 in amino acids: CASSQEGQGPNEQFF. Here the CDR3 DNA reads TGTGCCAGCAGCCAAGAGGGACAGGGGCCCAATGAGCAGTTCTTC.